Below are 21 T cell receptor beta chains sequenced from a single sample in a study of cytomegalovirus exposure and HLA in healthy donors. Researchers ran the PCR with 60 Vbeta and 13 Jbeta primers. Some clones are missing from TCRdb's copy, which holds only in-frame ones; the method was immunoSEQ multiplex PCR. The sample includes 200,000 to 300,000 clones, roughly four fifths of them seen just once. Sequences were obtained from PBMCs. These receptor sequences come from a middle-aged woman in good health and CMV-seropositive.

The chain links TRBV27 to TRBJ2-4; 7 nucleotides line up with TRBD1. The CDR3 runs to 21 residues. V was clipped by 6 bases and J by 9 bases; unmatched bases: 32. CDR1 MNHEY and CDR2 SMNVEV come from the germline V gene (reference sequence). Here the CDR3 reads CASSLVGPGLRQGVDGSIQYF. The CDR3 DNA reads TGTGCCAGCAGCCTAGTTGGGCCCGGACTTCGACAGGGTGTGGATGGGAGCATTCAGTACTTC.

In this sample, this clone turned up a few times. This chain connects TRBV18 to TRBJ1-5; no clear D. CDR1 KGHSH and CDR2 LQKENI come from the germline V gene. The V end lost 3 bases, the J end lost 7 bases, and 13 bases lay between the germline ends. The length of the CDR3 is 14 residues. CDR3 protein: CASSPQEGWQPQHF. The CDR3 coding sequence is TGTGCCAGCTCACCTCAAGAGGGTTGGCAGCCCCAGCATTTT.

The chain joins TRBV5-3 to TRBJ2-7; TRBD2 agrees at 8 bases. TRBV5-3 belongs to the ORF category, with a function that is uncertain. The CDR3 is 11 residues long. V gave up 3 bases and J gave up 7 bases; unmatched junction bases: 0. This CDR3 is CARSSGGEQYF. As DNA, the CDR3 is TGTGCCAGAAGCTCGGGAGGGGAGCAGTACTTC.

This clone was found once. The V gene is TRBV6-5, the J gene TRBJ2-1; 8 nucleotides line up with TRBD1. V was pared by 2 bases and J by 1 base, with 4 bases of the junction left unmatched. CDR1 MNHEY and CDR2 SVGAGI come from the germline V gene. CDR3 length equals 16 residues. CDR3 amino acids: CASSYDTGGSYNEQFF. The DNA of the CDR3 is TGTGCCAGCAGTTACGACACAGGGGGATCCTACAATGAGCAGTTCTTC.

CDR3: CASSLGPGAYNEQFF. The DNA of the CDR3 is TGTGCCAGCAGCTTAGGACCGGGGGCCTACAATGAGCAGTTCTTC. This chain links TRBV7-2 with TRBJ2-1; a weak D match, TRBD2 (6 bases). Trimming took off 1 base at V and 2 bases at J, with 9 bases between the two ends. The CDR3 runs to 15 residues. Looked up from germline, CDR1 is SGHTA and CDR2 is FQGNSA.

The chain has TRBV6-6 and TRBJ1-2; 7 bases agree with TRBD1. The CDR3 runs to 15 residues. V gave up 3 bases and J gave up 2 bases; unmatched junction bases: 6. Germline CDR1 and CDR2: MNHNY and SVGAGI (reference sequence). CDR3 amino acids: CASSYGTDTNYGYTF. CDR3 DNA: TGTGCCAGCAGTTATGGGACAGACACCAACTATGGCTACACCTTC.

This clone was detected once. The V gene is TRBV5-1, the J gene TRBJ1-1; 8 bases agree with TRBD1. CDR1 and CDR2 (germline): SGHRS, YFSETQ. The CDR3 extends over 14 amino acids. Trimming took 4 bases from V and 1 from J; bases not matched to a gene: 3. CDR3 DNA sequence: TGCGCCAGCAGCACCGGGACAGGGAACACTGAAGCTTTCTTT. Translation gives CASSTGTGNTEAFF.

This sequence joins TRBV7-2 and TRBJ1-4; D is undetermined. Germline loops: CDR1 SGHTA, CDR2 FQGNSA. This CDR3 has 15 residues. V was shortened by 5 bases and J by 2 bases, with 12 bases between the two germline ends. Written as DNA, the CDR3 is TGTGCCAGCAGCCTCGCGGGAGGGACTAATGAAAAACTGTTTTTT. Translation gives CASSLAGGTNEKLFF.

The sample holds one count of this clone. V and J are TRBV27 and TRBJ2-1; possible D gene TRBD2, 7 bases. CDR3 size: 14 residues. Germline loops: CDR1 MNHEY, CDR2 SMNVEV (reference sequence). Deletions cut 0 bases from V and 5 bases from J, with 8 bases between. Here the CDR3 reads CASSLSGGHNEQFF. The CDR3 nucleotides are TGTGCCAGCAGTTTATCGGGGGGGCACAATGAGCAGTTCTTC.

This clone was recorded once. The chain is built from TRBV28 and TRBJ1-5; 8 bases are shared with TRBD1. V trimming: 2 bases; J trimming: 7 bases; junction bases outside the gene matches: 7. The length of the CDR3 is 15 residues. CDR1 MDHEN and CDR2 SYDVKM come from the germline V gene. The CDR3 is CASSLSGQGGQPQHF. The CDR3 coding sequence is TGTGCCAGCAGTTTAAGCGGACAGGGCGGCCAGCCCCAGCATTTT.

This chain joins TRBV6-6 and TRBJ2-1; D call uncertain. With 6 bases removed from V and 0 bases from J, the gap between germline ends came to 9 bases. This CDR3 is built from 14 residues. Germline values: CDR1 MNHNY, CDR2 SVGAGI (reference sequence). CDR3 sequence (DNA): TGTGCCAGCAGGTCGGAGAGCTCCTACAATGAGCAGTTCTTC. Amino acids: CASRSESSYNEQFF.

J is TRBJ1-5 and V is TRBV10-2; TRBD1 matches at 9 bases. Germline CDR1 WSHSY, CDR2 SAAADI. The CDR3 is 14 amino acids. Trimming at V came to 4 bases and at J to 7 bases, leaving 5 bases not matched to a gene. CDR3 protein: CASSGGQGQQPQHF. Written as DNA, the CDR3 is TGCGCCAGCAGTGGGGGACAGGGCCAACAGCCCCAGCATTTT.

V is TRBV30 and J is TRBJ1-4; 8 nucleotides match TRBD1. With V trimmed by 4 bases and J by 7 bases, 5 bases remained unmatched. The germline V gene has CDR1 GTSNPN and CDR2 SVGIG (reference sequence). The CDR3 length is 13 residues. CDR3 residues: CAWKDRVGEKLFF. In DNA, the CDR3 is TGTGCCTGGAAGGACAGGGTCGGTGAAAAACTGTTTTTT.

The CDR3 region has the DNA TGTGCCAGTAGTCCTTCTCGACGTAACGGGACAGATACGCAGTATTTT. Its protein product is CASSPSRRNGTDTQYF. This chain links TRBV19 with TRBJ2-3; D unclear. Germline assignment: CDR1 LNHDA and CDR2 SQIVND (reference sequence). V was cut by 5 bases and J by 3 bases, with 18 bases left in between. CDR3 length: 16 amino acids.

The chain is built from TRBV7-9 and TRBJ1-5, with a tentative D call TRBD1 (5 bases). This CDR3 region has 13 residues. V was clipped by 1 base and J by 7 bases, with 8 bases between them. Germline V CDR1 and CDR2: SEHNR, FQNEAQ (reference sequence). For the CDR3, the DNA is TGTGCCAGCAGCTTAGAGGAGGGGCAGCCCCAGCATTTT. It translates to CASSLEEGQPQHF.

This clone was picked up one time. The V and J genes are TRBV4-2 and TRBJ1-2; perhaps TRBD1 as D (6 bases). CDR3 length: 15 amino acids. Trimming left V 2 bases short and J 0 bases short, with 10 bases between. The germline V gene encodes CDR1 LGHNA and CDR2 YNFKEQ. In nucleotides, the CDR3 is TGTGCCAGCAGCCAATCGGGACAACCTAACTATGGCTACACCTTC. Its protein is CASSQSGQPNYGYTF.

The V call is TRBV7-6, the J call TRBJ2-7, with 11 bases aligning to TRBD1. Unmatched junction bases numbered 3, after V lost 3 bases and J lost 2 bases. Germline CDR1 and CDR2: SGHVS and FNYEAQ. The CDR3 loop spans 15 amino acids. The CDR3 region has the DNA TGTGCCAGCAGCTTCGGGACAGGGGGGGCCTACGAGCAGTACTTC. This sequence encodes CASSFGTGGAYEQYF.

This sequence joins TRBV28 and TRBJ2-5, with TRBD2 matching over 9 bases. Trimming took 5 bases from V and 5 from J; bases not matched to a gene: 9. Germline assignment: CDR1 MDHEN and CDR2 SYDVKM. The CDR3 loop spans 15 amino acids. The CDR3 coding sequence is TGTGCCAGCAGTAATGGACTAGCGACTGGGGAGACCCAGTACTTC. This encodes CASSNGLATGETQYF.

This chain connects TRBV11-3 to TRBJ2-1; 7 bases are shared with TRBD2. This CDR3 is built from 13 residues. V dropped 2 bases and J dropped 5; count of bases not matched to a gene: 0. Germline loops: CDR1 SGHNT, CDR2 YENEEA. CDR3 sequence reads: CASSLLADNEQFF. CDR3 coding DNA: TGTGCCAGCAGCTTACTAGCGGACAATGAGCAGTTCTTC.

The V call is TRBV28, the J call TRBJ1-2; weak D call: TRBD1 (6 bases). The CDR3 runs to 16 residues. V was clipped by 3 bases and J by 4 bases, with 18 bases between them. Germline V gene data show CDR1 as MDHEN and CDR2 as SYDVKM. CDR3 coding DNA: TGTGCCAGCAGTTTGAACAGGGTGACCCAAGGCTATGGCTACACCTTC. Translation gives CASSLNRVTQGYGYTF.

The rearrangement joins TRBV5-6 to TRBJ1-2; 9 bases are shared with TRBD1. The germline V gene has CDR1 SGHDT and CDR2 YYEEEE. J lost 7 bases, V lost 0 bases, and 4 bases had no gene match. The CDR3 length is 14 residues. DNA of the CDR3: TGTGCCAGCAGCTTGGATACAGGGGGCGGTGGCTACACCTTC. It codes for CASSLDTGGGGYTF.